The rows below give T cell receptor beta chains drawn from one sample of a study of identical twins. TCRdb redid the calling of the 5' RACE reads with MiXCR, one entry per CDR3 protein. Of about 720,000 distinct CDR3 sequences listed, 8.5% to 9% are singletons. These data were likewise used in another study, on yellow fever vaccine responses in identical twins.

The specimen was PBMCs. These receptors all come from a woman between 18 and 29 years old in good health. Each CDR3 is given with its conserved first and last residue. A D gene is named only where the DNA matches it firmly. Clone size is not always given. Where it is, it says once, few, many or a class for expanded clones.

few,TRBJ2-1,TRBV2,TRBD2,CASSSGTSGSSSYNEQFF,TGTGCCAGCAGTTCCGGGACTAGCGGGTCGAGCTCCTACAATGAGCAGTTCTTC
many,TRBJ2-5,TRBV12-3/TRBV12-4,-,CASSLGLGQQGGETQYF,TGTGCCAGCAGTTTAGGGTTAGGACAGCAGGGGGGAGAGACCCAGTACTTC
few,TRBJ2-2,TRBV6-1,TRBD2,CASLITSGGTPGELFF,TGTGCCAGCCTCATCACTAGCGGGGGTACCCCCGGGGAGCTGTTTTTT
few,TRBJ2-7,TRBV6-1,-,CASSGNGDRSYEQYF,TGTGCCAGCAGTGGAAATGGGGACCGTTCCTACGAGCAGTACTTC
-,TRBJ2-7,TRBV7-6,TRBD2,CASSLASGLAVGEQYF,TGTGCCAGCAGCTTAGCGTCCGGGCTAGCGGTTGGCGAGCAGTACTTC
few,TRBJ2-1,TRBV29-1,TRBD1,CSVGDRGSEQFF,TGCAGCGTTGGGGACAGGGGCAGTGAGCAGTTCTTC
many,TRBJ2-1,TRBV4-1,TRBD2,CASSQPTSGTGNEQFF,TGCGCCAGCAGCCAACCGACTAGCGGGACGGGCAATGAGCAGTTCTTC
-,TRBJ2-7,TRBV28,-,CASSSQMNAIYEQYF,TGTGCCAGCAGCTCTCAGATGAACGCTATCTACGAGCAGTACTTC
many,TRBJ2-1,TRBV24-1,TRBD2,CATSDQLSAGGSYNEQFF,TGTGCCACCAGTGACCAGCTTTCAGCGGGGGGGAGCTACAATGAGCAGTTCTTC
-,TRBJ2-1,TRBV12-3/TRBV12-4,-,CASSQGTSGWGNEQFF,TGTGCCAGCAGTCAAGGGACTTCCGGGTGGGGCAATGAGCAGTTCTTC
many,TRBJ2-1,TRBV11-2,TRBD1,CASSRDRGSYNEQFF,TGTGCCAGCAGCCGGGACAGGGGCTCCTACAATGAGCAGTTCTTC
-,TRBJ2-5,TRBV7-2,-,CASSPGPAIMQETQYF,TGTGCCAGCAGCCCGGGACCAGCAATTATGCAAGAGACCCAGTACTTC
few,TRBJ2-7,TRBV12-3/TRBV12-4,TRBD1,CASSRHRGPYEQYF,TGTGCCAGCAGTCGACACAGGGGCCCCTACGAGCAGTACTTC
-,TRBJ2-7,TRBV29-1,-,CSVVVSGRRSYEQYF,TGCAGCGTTGTAGTTTCCGGGCGCAGGTCCTACGAGCAGTACTTC
many,TRBJ1-2,TRBV5-4,-,CASSLRRGMPGYGYTF,TGTGCCAGCAGCTTGAGGCGGGGAATGCCGGGCTATGGCTACACCTTC
-,TRBJ1-5,TRBV12-5,TRBD1,CASGLVLLGGAKPQHF,TGTGCTAGTGGTTTGGTACTATTAGGGGGCGCGAAGCCCCAGCATTTT
many,TRBJ1-2,TRBV3-1,-,CASSQSYGYTF,TGTGCCAGCAGCCAATCATATGGCTACACCTTC
many,TRBJ2-3,TRBV12-3/TRBV12-4,TRBD1,CASSRAGQGTDTQYF,TGTGCCAGCAGTAGGGCGGGACAGGGGACAGATACGCAGTATTTT
-,TRBJ2-5,TRBV5-6,-,CASSQPGRRGVQTQYF,TGTGCCAGCAGCCAACCCGGGCGCAGGGGGGTACAGACCCAGTACTTC
many,TRBJ1-1,TRBV10-2,-,CASNRGGSIKNTEAFF,TGCGCCAGCAATCGGGGAGGAAGTATAAAGAACACTGAAGCTTTCTTT
-,TRBJ2-7,TRBV20-1,TRBD2,CSAQSGGTSYEQYF,TGCAGTGCGCAGAGCGGGGGGACCTCCTACGAGCAGTACTTC
-,TRBJ2-1,TRBV5-1,TRBD2,CASSLQLAGVGNEQFF,TGCGCCAGCAGCCTCCAATTAGCGGGGGTGGGCAATGAGCAGTTCTTC
-,TRBJ2-3,TRBV7-2,TRBD1,CASSSGQGLTDTQYF,TGTGCCAGCAGCTCGGGACAGGGACTTACAGATACGCAGTATTTT
few,TRBJ1-2,TRBV7-2,-,CASSFNPKGGVNYGYTF,TGTGCCAGCAGCTTTAACCCAAAGGGAGGGGTTAACTATGGCTACACCTTC
many,TRBJ2-5,TRBV12-3/TRBV12-4,-,CASGQQETQYF,TGTGCCTCAGGACAGCAAGAGACCCAGTACTTC
many,TRBJ2-2,TRBV12-3/TRBV12-4,-,CASSQDWAGELFF,TGTGCCAGCAGCCAAGACTGGGCGGGGGAGCTGTTTTTT
few,TRBJ2-1,TRBV19,-,CASSIKRGSEQFF,TGTGCCAGTAGTATAAAAAGGGGGAGTGAGCAGTTCTTC
many,TRBJ2-7,TRBV29-1,TRBD1,CSVEGSPGQLYEQYF,TGCAGCGTTGAAGGGAGCCCGGGACAGCTATACGAGCAGTACTTC
-,TRBJ2-7,TRBV28,-,CASRGGRGPYEQYF,TGTGCCAGCAGGGGAGGGAGGGGGCCCTACGAGCAGTACTTC
-,TRBJ1-2,TRBV12-3/TRBV12-4,-,CASRAWGGGPTNYGYTF,TGTGCCAGCAGGGCCTGGGGAGGGGGGCCTACTAACTATGGCTACACCTTC
-,TRBJ1-1,TRBV3-1,TRBD1,CASSRLTGGRSEAFF,TGTGCCAGCAGCCGCTTAACAGGGGGGCGAAGCGAAGCTTTCTTT
-,TRBJ2-1,TRBV2,-,CASSPTELQFF,TGTGCCAGCAGTCCTACCGAGTTGCAGTTCTTC
-,TRBJ1-6,TRBV28,-,CASTEQSSYNSPLHF,TGTGCCAGCACAGAGCAAAGCTCCTATAATTCACCCCTCCACTTT
-,TRBJ2-1,TRBV27,-,CASTIQGGVNEQFF,TGTGCCAGCACCATCCAGGGGGGTGTTAATGAGCAGTTCTTC
-,TRBJ2-7,TRBV19,TRBD1,CASSTGQGAKQYF,TGTGCCAGTAGTACTGGACAGGGTGCGAAGCAGTACTTC
few,TRBJ2-1,TRBV5-6,TRBD2,CASSLTGTSAHEQFF,TGTGCCAGCAGCTTAACCGGGACTAGCGCCCATGAGCAGTTCTTC
few,TRBJ2-7,TRBV7-9,-,CASSPRIKGGEQYF,TGTGCCAGCAGCCCCCGGATCAAAGGTGGCGAGCAGTACTTC
many,TRBJ2-2,TRBV27,-,CASSRLTGELFF,TGTGCCAGCAGCCGACTGACCGGGGAGCTGTTTTTT
few,TRBJ2-7,TRBV21-1,-,CASSKDDRGHFSYEQYF,TGTGCCAGCAGCAAAGACGACAGGGGCCATTTCTCCTACGAGCAGTACTTC
-,TRBJ2-7,TRBV10-3,TRBD2,CAISPETSGNGRGEQYF,TGTGCCATCAGTCCTGAGACTAGCGGGAACGGTCGAGGCGAGCAGTACTTC
many,TRBJ1-3,TRBV12-3/TRBV12-4,TRBD1,CASSIYTGGSSGNTIYF,TGTGCCAGCAGTATCTATACAGGGGGGAGCTCTGGAAACACCATATATTTT
many,TRBJ2-3,TRBV2,-,CASGFFTDTQYF,TGTGCCAGCGGGTTCTTCACAGATACGCAGTATTTT
few,TRBJ2-7,TRBV9,-,CASSVGSIMSEQYF,TGTGCCAGCAGCGTAGGTTCGATTATGAGCGAGCAGTACTTC